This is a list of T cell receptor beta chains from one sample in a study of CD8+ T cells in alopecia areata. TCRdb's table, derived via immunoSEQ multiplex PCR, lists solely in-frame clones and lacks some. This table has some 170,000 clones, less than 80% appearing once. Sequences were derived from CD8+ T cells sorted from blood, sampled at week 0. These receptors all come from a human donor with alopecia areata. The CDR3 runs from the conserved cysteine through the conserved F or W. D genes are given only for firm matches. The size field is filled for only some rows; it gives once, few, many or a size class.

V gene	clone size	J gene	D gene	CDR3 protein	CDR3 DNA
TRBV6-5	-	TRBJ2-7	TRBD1	CASGGQSYEQYF	TGTGCCAGCGGGGGACAGTCCTACGAGCAGTACTTC
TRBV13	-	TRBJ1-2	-	CASSSYDWNYGYTF	TGTGCCAGCAGCTCCTACGACTGGAACTATGGCTACACCTTC
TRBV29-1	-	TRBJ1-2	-	CSARTGPRYGYTF	TGCAGCGCCCGAACGGGACCGAGATATGGCTACACCTTC
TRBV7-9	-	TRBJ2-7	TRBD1	CASSLPGRTGGRYEQYF	TGTGCCAGCAGCTTACCCGGGAGGACAGGGGGCAGGTACGAGCAGTACTTC
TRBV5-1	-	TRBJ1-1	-	CASSFSSEAFF	TGCGCCAGCAGCTTTAGCTCTGAAGCTTTCTTT
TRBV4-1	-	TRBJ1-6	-	CASSHAGSPLHF	TGCGCCAGCAGCCACGCCGGGTCACCCCTCCACTTT
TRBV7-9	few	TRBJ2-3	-	CATKGGKVPDTQYF	TGTGCCACCAAGGGGGGGAAGGTCCCAGATACGCAGTATTTT
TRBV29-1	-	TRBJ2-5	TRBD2	CSVDSFVRGGRYF	TGCAGCGTTGATTCGTTCGTGCGGGGGGGCCGTTACTTC
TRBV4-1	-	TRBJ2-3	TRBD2	CASSQDRRERGGTDTQYF	TGCGCCAGCAGCCAAGATAGGAGGGAGCGGGGCGGCACAGATACGCAGTATTTT
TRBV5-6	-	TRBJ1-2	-	CASSLGLQQDGYTF	TGTGCCAGCAGCTTGGGACTCCAGCAGGATGGCTACACCTTC
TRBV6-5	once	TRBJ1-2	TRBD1	CAIGPTGDHGYTF	TGTGCCATTGGACCGACAGGGGATCATGGCTACACCTTC
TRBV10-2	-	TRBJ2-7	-	CASTGNSWEQYF	TGCGCCAGCACAGGGAATTCGTGGGAGCAGTACTTC
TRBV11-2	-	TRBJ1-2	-	CASSLDRTAYYGYTF	TGTGCCAGCAGCTTAGATCGTACAGCCTACTATGGCTACACCTTC
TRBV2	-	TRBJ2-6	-	CASLNSPWGAPTSGANVLTF	TGTGCCAGCCTTAACTCCCCATGGGGGGCCCCTACCTCTGGGGCCAACGTCCTGACTTTC
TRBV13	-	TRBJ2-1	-	CASSSRKLPHPSGEQFF	TGTGCCAGCAGCTCCAGAAAACTCCCTCACCCGAGTGGTGAGCAGTTCTTC
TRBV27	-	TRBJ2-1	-	CASSFTGREQFF	TGTGCCAGCAGTTTTACTGGTAGGGAGCAGTTCTTC
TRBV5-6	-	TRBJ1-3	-	CASSFGGGGNTIYF	TGTGCCAGCAGCTTTGGAGGAGGTGGAAACACCATATATTTT
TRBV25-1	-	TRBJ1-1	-	CASSVGLNTEAFF	TGCGCCAGCAGTGTAGGGCTGAACACTGAAGCTTTCTTT
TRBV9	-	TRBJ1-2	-	CASSVGMDITFNYGYTF	TGTGCCAGCAGCGTAGGCATGGACATCACTTTTAACTATGGCTACACCTTC
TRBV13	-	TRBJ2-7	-	CASNTRADLPYEQYF	TGTGCCAGCAACACTCGTGCAGACTTACCCTACGAGCAGTACTTC
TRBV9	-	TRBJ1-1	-	CASSVERAAGTEAFF	TGTGCCAGCAGCGTAGAGAGGGCCGCTGGCACTGAAGCTTTCTTT
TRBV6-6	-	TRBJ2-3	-	CASTSTDTQYF	TGTGCCAGCACCTCAACAGATACGCAGTATTTT
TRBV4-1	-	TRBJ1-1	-	CASSQDPPGNTEAFF	TGCGCCAGCAGCCAAGATCCTCCAGGGAACACTGAAGCTTTCTTT
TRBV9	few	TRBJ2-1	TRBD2	CASSHNSGGLNEQFF	TGTGCCAGCAGCCACAATAGCGGGGGCCTCAATGAGCAGTTCTTC
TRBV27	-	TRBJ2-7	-	CASSLYRDYEQYF	TGTGCCAGCAGTTTGTACAGGGACTACGAGCAGTACTTC
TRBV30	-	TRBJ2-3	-	CAWSVGGGSTDTQYF	TGTGCCTGGAGTGTAGGGGGGGGGAGCACAGATACGCAGTATTTT
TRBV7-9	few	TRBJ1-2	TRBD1	CASSGGGGSYGYTF	TGTGCCAGCAGCGGGGGAGGGGGCTCCTATGGCTACACCTTC
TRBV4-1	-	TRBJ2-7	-	CASSPLTDYEQYF	TGCGCCAGCAGCCCCTTGACAGACTACGAGCAGTACTTC
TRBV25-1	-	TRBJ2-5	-	CASSDLGFGETQYF	TGTGCCAGCAGTGATCTGGGGTTTGGAGAGACCCAGTACTTC
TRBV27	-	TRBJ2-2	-	CASSPWRVGTGELFF	TGTGCCAGCAGTCCCTGGAGGGTGGGCACCGGGGAGCTGTTTTTT
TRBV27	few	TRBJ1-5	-	CASSLGGGSNQPQHF	TGTGCCAGCAGTCTGGGGGGAGGCAGCAATCAGCCCCAGCATTTT
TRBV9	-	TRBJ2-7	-	CASSVRDIPYEQYF	TGTGCCAGCAGCGTGAGGGACATCCCCTACGAGCAGTACTTC
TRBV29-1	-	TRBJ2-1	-	CSVEDAYRADEQFF	TGCAGCGTTGAAGATGCTTACAGGGCTGATGAGCAGTTCTTC
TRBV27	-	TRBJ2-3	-	CASSLGVGPDTQYF	TGTGCCAGCAGTTTGGGCGTCGGCCCAGATACGCAGTATTTT
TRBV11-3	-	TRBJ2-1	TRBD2	CASSTLAGTSGDEQFF	TGTGCCAGCAGCACATTAGCGGGGACAAGCGGGGATGAGCAGTTCTTC
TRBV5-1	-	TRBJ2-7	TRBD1	CASSSGTGGFYEQYF	TGCGCCAGCAGTTCCGGGACAGGGGGCTTCTACGAGCAGTACTTC
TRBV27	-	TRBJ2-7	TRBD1	CASRRDREYSEQYF	TGTGCCAGCAGGAGGGACAGGGAATATTCCGAGCAGTACTTC
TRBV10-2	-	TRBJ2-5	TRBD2	CASSEPGLVMTQYF	TGCGCCAGCAGTGAGCCGGGACTAGTCATGACCCAGTACTTC
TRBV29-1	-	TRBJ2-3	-	CSVPGAGARTDTQYF	TGCAGCGTCCCCGGGGCGGGGGCCCGCACAGATACGCAGTATTTT
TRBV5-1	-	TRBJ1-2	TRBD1	CASSLDRGQDYTF	TGCGCCAGCAGCTTGGACAGGGGCCAAGACTACACCTTC
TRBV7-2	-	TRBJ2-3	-	CASSRPGRTSTDTQYF	TGTGCCAGCAGCCGCCCGGGTAGGACTAGCACAGATACGCAGTATTTT
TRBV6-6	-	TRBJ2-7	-	CASSYGTSDQYF	TGTGCCAGCAGTTACGGTACTTCCGACCAGTACTTC
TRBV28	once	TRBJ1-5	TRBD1	CASSRLPGTGNQPQHF	TGTGCCAGCAGTCGACTCCCCGGGACAGGGAATCAGCCCCAGCATTTT
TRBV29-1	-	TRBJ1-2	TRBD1	CSALGQGDGYTF	TGCAGCGCTTTGGGACAGGGGGATGGCTACACCTTC
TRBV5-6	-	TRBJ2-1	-	CASSFGTDGFDEQFF	TGTGCCAGCAGCTTCGGGACGGATGGTTTTGATGAGCAGTTCTTC
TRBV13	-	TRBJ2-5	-	CASSPPTRPETQYF	TGTGCCAGCAGCCCCCCGACCCGTCCGGAGACCCAGTACTTC
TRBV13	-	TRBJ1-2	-	CASSSESRALYTF	TGTGCCAGCAGCTCAGAAAGTCGGGCCCTCTACACCTTC
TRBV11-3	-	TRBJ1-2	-	CASSLRLGGNYYGYTF	TGTGCCAGCAGCTTACGCCTGGGGGGGAACTACTATGGCTACACCTTC
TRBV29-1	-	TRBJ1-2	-	CSVEGRGYGYTF	TGCAGCGTTGAGGGCAGGGGATATGGCTACACCTTC
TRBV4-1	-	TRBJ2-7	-	CASSQVDAGEQYF	TGCGCCAGCAGCCAAGTCGACGCGGGCGAGCAGTACTTC
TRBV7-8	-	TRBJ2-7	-	CASSGEDYEQYF	TGTGCCAGCTCAGGGGAGGACTACGAGCAGTACTTC